This T cell receptor (beta chain) was captured in a study of cytomegalovirus exposure and HLA in healthy donors. This PCR relied on a set of 60 Vbeta primers and 13 Jbeta primers. In the authors' methods: Among the unique TCR beta chains that a later analysis counted, about 84 million in all, roughly 9.9 million were shared. TCRdb's table, derived via immunoSEQ multiplex PCR, lists solely in-frame clones and lacks some. That table gives V, J and clone size, and the DNA gave D and trimming. The repertoire holds roughly 43,000 clones, with approximately 80% as singletons. This CDR3 has 16 residues. The germline V gene encodes CDR1 SGHNT and CDR2 YYREEE (reference sequence). V gave up 2 bases and J gave up 4 bases; unmatched junction bases: 6. Study results and caveats: Most likely, a cluster of highly shared sequence variants arose as a sequencing artifact. Reports credit the classifier with highly specific, highly sensitive diagnosis of cytomegalovirus status.

A remark on this clone: Its matching antigen is unknown.

Sequencing input: PBMCs. The receptor was isolated from a young man in good health and CMV-seronegative. The rearrangement joins TRBV5-4 to TRBJ2-2; the match to TRBD2 covers 9 bases. The CDR3 nucleotides read TGTGCCAGCAGCTTAGCTAGCGGGACGGTCACCGGGGAGCTGTTTTTT. Translating gives CASSLASGTVTGELFF.